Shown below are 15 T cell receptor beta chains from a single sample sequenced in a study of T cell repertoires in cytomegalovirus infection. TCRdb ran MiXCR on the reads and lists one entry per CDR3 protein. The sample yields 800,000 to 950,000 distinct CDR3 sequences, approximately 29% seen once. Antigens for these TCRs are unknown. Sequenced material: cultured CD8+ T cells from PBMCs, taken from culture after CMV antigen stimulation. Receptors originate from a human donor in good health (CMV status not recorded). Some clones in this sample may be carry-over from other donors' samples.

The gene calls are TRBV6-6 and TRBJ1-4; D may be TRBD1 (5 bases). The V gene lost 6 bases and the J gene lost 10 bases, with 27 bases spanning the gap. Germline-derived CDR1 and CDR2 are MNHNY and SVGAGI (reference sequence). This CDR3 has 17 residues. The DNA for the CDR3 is TGTGCCAGCAGGGGACTGGGACCGGCGATGGAGGGAGGAAAACTGTTTTTT. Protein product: CASRGLGPAMEGGKLFF.

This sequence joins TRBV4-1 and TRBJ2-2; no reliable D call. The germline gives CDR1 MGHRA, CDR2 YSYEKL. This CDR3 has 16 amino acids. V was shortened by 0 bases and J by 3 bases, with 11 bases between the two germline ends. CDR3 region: CASSQDGEIYTGELFF. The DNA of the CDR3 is TGCGCCAGCAGCCAAGACGGCGAGATTTACACCGGGGAGCTGTTTTTT.

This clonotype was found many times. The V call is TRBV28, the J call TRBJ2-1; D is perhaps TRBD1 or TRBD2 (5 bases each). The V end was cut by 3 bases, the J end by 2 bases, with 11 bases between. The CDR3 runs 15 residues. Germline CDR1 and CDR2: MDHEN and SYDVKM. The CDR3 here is CASSLGTSTYNEQFF. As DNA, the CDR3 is TGTGCCAGCAGTTTGGGGACCTCCACCTACAATGAGCAGTTCTTC.

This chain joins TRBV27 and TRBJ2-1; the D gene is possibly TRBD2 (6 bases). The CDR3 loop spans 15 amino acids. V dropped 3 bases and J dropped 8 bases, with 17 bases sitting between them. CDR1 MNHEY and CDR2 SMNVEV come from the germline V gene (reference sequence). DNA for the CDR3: TGTGCCAGCAGTTTTGGAGGGATAGCTTTGGATGAGCAGTTCTTC. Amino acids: CASSFGGIALDEQFF.

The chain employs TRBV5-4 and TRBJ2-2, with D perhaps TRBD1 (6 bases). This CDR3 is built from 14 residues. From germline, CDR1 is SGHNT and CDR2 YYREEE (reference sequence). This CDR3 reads CVGTQGTNTGELFF. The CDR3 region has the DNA TGTGTCGGGACACAGGGTACCAACACCGGGGAGCTGTTTTTT.

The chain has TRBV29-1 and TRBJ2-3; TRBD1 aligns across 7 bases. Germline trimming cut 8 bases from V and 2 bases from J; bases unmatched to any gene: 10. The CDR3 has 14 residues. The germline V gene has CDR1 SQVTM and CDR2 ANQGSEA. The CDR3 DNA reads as TGCAGCTTTCCCGGGACAGCACACACAGATACGCAGTATTTT. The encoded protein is CSFPGTAHTDTQYF.

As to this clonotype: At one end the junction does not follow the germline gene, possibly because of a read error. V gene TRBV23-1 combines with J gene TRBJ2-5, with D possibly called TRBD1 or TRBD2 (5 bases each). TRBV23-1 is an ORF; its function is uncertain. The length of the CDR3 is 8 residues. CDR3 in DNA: TGCGCCCCCGGGACCCACGGCTTC. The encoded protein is CAPGTHGF.

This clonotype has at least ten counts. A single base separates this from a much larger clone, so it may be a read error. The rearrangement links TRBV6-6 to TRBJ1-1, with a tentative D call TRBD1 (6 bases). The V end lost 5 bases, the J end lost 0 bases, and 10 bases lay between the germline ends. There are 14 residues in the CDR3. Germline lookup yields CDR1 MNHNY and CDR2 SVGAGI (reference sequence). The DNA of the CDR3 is TGTGCCAGCAGTAACAGGGTGATGAACACTGAAGCTTTCTTT. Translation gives CASSNRVMNTEAFF.

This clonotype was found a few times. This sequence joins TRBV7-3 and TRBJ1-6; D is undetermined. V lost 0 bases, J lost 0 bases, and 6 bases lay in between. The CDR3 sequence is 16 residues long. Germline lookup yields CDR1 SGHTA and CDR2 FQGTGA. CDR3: CASSLTPSSYNSPLHF. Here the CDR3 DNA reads TGTGCCAGCAGCTTAACGCCGAGCTCCTATAATTCACCCCTCCACTTT.

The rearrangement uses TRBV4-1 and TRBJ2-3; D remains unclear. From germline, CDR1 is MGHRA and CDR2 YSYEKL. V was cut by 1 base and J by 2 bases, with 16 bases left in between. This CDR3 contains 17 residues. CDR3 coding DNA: TGCGCCAGCAGCCAAGGGCGATCCTTAATCCACACAGATACGCAGTATTTT. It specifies CASSQGRSLIHTDTQYF.

The CDR3, as DNA: TGTGCCAGCAGCTACGGAGCGATCCAAGAGACCCAGTACTTC. Amino acids: CASSYGAIQETQYF. This sequence joins TRBV28 and TRBJ2-5; no definite D call. The V gene lost 6 bases and the J gene lost 1 base, with 12 bases spanning the gap. The CDR3 length is 14 residues. Germline V gives CDR1 MDHEN, CDR2 SYDVKM.

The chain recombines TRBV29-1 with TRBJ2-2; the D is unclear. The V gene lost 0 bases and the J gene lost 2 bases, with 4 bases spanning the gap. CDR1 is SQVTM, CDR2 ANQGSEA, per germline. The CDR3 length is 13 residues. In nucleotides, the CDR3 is TGCAGCGTTGAAGACAATAACACCGGGGAGCTGTTTTTT. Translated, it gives CSVEDNNTGELFF.

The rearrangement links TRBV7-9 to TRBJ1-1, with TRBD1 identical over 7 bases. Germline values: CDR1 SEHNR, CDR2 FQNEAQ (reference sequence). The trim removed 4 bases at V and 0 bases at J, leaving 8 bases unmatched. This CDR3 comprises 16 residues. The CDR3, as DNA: TGTGCCAGCAGCTCCGACGGACAGGCTTTGAACACTGAAGCTTTCTTT. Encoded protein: CASSSDGQALNTEAFF. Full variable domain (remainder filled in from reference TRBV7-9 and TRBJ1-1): DTGVSQNPRHKITKRGQNVTFRCDPISEHNRLYWYRQTLGQGPEFLTYFQNEAQLEKSRLLSDRFSAERPKGSFSTLEIQRTEQGDSAMYLCASSSDGQALNTEAFFGQGTRLTVV.

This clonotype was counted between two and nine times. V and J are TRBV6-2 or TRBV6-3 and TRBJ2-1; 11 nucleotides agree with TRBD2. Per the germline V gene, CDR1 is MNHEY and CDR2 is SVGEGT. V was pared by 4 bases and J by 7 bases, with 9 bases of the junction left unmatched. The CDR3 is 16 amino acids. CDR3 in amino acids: CASSWHTSSGGNEQFF. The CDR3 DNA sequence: TGTGCCAGCAGTTGGCACACCTCTAGCGGGGGGAATGAGCAGTTCTTC.

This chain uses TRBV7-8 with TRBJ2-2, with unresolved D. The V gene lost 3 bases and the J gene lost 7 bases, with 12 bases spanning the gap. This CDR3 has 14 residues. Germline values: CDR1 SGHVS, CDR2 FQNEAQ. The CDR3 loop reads CASSFVTTSGELFF. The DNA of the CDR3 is TGTGCCAGCAGCTTTGTTACCACCAGCGGGGAGCTGTTTTTT.